What follows is one T cell receptor beta chain and its context. The antigen remains undetermined. These data belong to a study of T-cell memory formation after mild COVID-19. Overall study results and limits: Contracting clones localized mainly to CM and EM when CD4+ and mainly to EMRA when CD8+.

This CDR3 spans 12 amino acids. V was cut by 4 bases and J by 1 base, with 4 bases left in between. In germline, CDR1 is SNHLY, CDR2 FYNNEI. 5'RACE, which relied on constant-segment primers, yielded TCR alpha and TCR beta cDNA libraries carrying sample barcodes and UMIs. TCRdb processed the 5' RACE reads anew with MiXCR; each CDR3 protein has one entry. This sample has 40,000 to 60,000 distinct CDR3 sequences, with approximately 6.6% found just once. The source material was PBMCs or a T cell subset sorted from them (not recorded which). This clonotype originated in a man between 18 and 35 years old who had mild COVID-19 (a few samples of this study predate the infection). Cell type and time point are not known. The J gene is TRBJ1-1, the V gene TRBV2; no clear D gene. CDR3 bases: TGTGCCAGCAGTGTCGAGAACACTGAAGCTTTCTTT. Amino acid sequence: CASSVENTEAFF.